One sample yielded the 10 T cell receptor beta chains listed below, sequenced in a study of T cells after yellow fever vaccination (dated by TCRdb to the late 2010s). The library was built by means of 5' RACE. Sequencing used an Illumina HiSeq 2500. TCRdb reprocessed the public reads (quality trimming at Q25 with fastp, clone calling with MiXCR) and kept in-frame beta chains. Every entry covers one CDR3 protein and lists the most common genes and DNA from its rows. The sample data list hundreds of thousands of distinct CDR3 sequences, and around 16% of these were observed just once. Jointly, the top ten make up approximately 15% of the sample. The treatment or condition label, read with the paper, signifies: live attenuated yellow fever vaccine strain. The source material was PBMCs, sampled less than 6 days after the first yellow fever vaccination. The receptors shown here come from a man between 18 and 29 years old who received the YFV17D yellow fever vaccine.

This sequence joins TRBV29-1 and TRBJ2-4; TRBD1 is a possible D gene (5 bases). V was cut by 4 bases and J by 0 bases, with 10 bases left in between. CDR1 and CDR2 (germline): SQVTM, ANQGSEA. The CDR3 totals 14 residues. DNA of the CDR3: TGCAGCGTTGCCGGACATCTAGCCAAAAACATTCAGTACTTC. As protein: CSVAGHLAKNIQYF. Full variable domain (missing parts from reference TRBV29-1 and TRBJ2-4): SAVISQKPSRDICQRGTSLTIQCQVDSQVTMMFWYRQQPGQSLTLIATANQGSEATYESGFVIDKFPISRPNLTFSTLTVSNMSPEDSSIYLCSVAGHLAKNIQYFGAGTRLSVL.

The chain carries TRBV18 and TRBJ2-6; 7 bases align to TRBD1. This CDR3 has 18 residues. Germline V gene lookup returns CDR1 KGHSH and CDR2 LQKENI. The V gene end was trimmed by 1 base and the J gene end by 0 bases; junction bases not matched to a gene: 6. The CDR3 nucleotides read TGTGCCAGCTCACCACAAGGGGGCCATCTCTCTGGGGCCAACGTCCTGACTTTC. It is translated as CASSPQGGHLSGANVLTF. The whole variable domain, remainder taken from reference TRBV18 and TRBJ2-6, is NAGVMQNPRHLVRRRGQEARLRCSPMKGHSHVYWYRQLPEEGLKFMVYLQKENIIDESGMPKERFSAEFPKEGPSILRIQQVVRGDSAAYFCASSPQGGHLSGANVLTFGAGSRLTVL.

This clonotype was seen a handful of times. The chain joins TRBV7-9 to TRBJ2-5; 10 bases line up with TRBD1. Germline CDR1 SEHNR, CDR2 FQNEAQ (reference sequence). The CDR3 is 16 amino acids. The J segment lost 2 bases and the V segment lost 1 base, leaving 4 bases of the junction unmatched. In DNA, the CDR3 is TGTGCCAGCAGCTTAGGGGACAGGGGTAATCAAGAGACCCAGTACTTC. This gives the protein CASSLGDRGNQETQYF.

The CDR3 here is CASSFSGGAVDTQYF. The CDR3, as DNA: TGTGCCAGCAGCTTTAGCGGGGGGGCGGTAGATACGCAGTATTTT. This chain links TRBV7-2 with TRBJ2-3; 11 nucleotides agree with TRBD2. J was trimmed by 5 bases and V by 3 bases; bases with no gene match: 4. The CDR3 is 15 residues long. The germline V gene encodes CDR1 SGHTA and CDR2 FQGNSA.

J is TRBJ2-5 and V is TRBV2; 9 bases are a match to TRBD1. The V segment lost 5 bases and the J segment 5 bases; nucleotides outside the gene matches: 9. Germline V gene lookup returns CDR1 SNHLY and CDR2 FYNNEI. This CDR3 has 15 amino acids. This CDR3 is CASSLQGARDETQYF. In DNA, the CDR3 is TGTGCCAGCAGTCTACAGGGGGCGCGGGATGAGACCCAGTACTTC. Together with reference TRBV2 and TRBJ2-5, the CDR3 gives the full variable domain: EPEVTQTPSHQVTQMGQEVILRCVPISNHLYFYWYRQILGQKVEFLVSFYNNEISEKSEIFDDQFSVERPDGSNFTLKIRSTKLEDSAMYFCASSLQGARDETQYFGPGTRLLVL.

In this sample, this clonotype turned up a few times. The CDR3 nucleotides read TGTGCCAGCAGCTTAGCGAGGACTAGCGGAGCCTACGAGCAGTACTTC. Residues: CASSLARTSGAYEQYF. The chain carries TRBV7-2 and TRBJ2-7; 10 positions match TRBD2. Germline trimming cut 0 bases from V and 2 bases from J; bases unmatched to any gene: 4. CDR3 length: 16 residues. The germline gives CDR1 SGHTA, CDR2 FQGNSA.

DNA of the CDR3: TGTGCCAGCAGTTCCAAAAGCACAGATACGCAGTATTTT. Residues: CASSSKSTDTQYF. The rearrangement uses TRBV6-2 or TRBV6-3 and TRBJ2-3, with no clear D. The length of the CDR3 is 13 residues. Germline CDR1 reads MNHEY; CDR2 reads SVGEGT. V lost 4 bases and J 0 bases, leaving 5 bases between the germline ends.

This clonotype was counted a few times. The V gene is TRBV12-3 or TRBV12-4, the J gene TRBJ2-2, with 8 bases lining up with TRBD1. The trim removed 9 bases at V and 2 bases at J, leaving 8 bases unmatched. The CDR3 is made up of 15 amino acids. DNA of the CDR3: TGTGCCAGTCGTCCAGGGGGCCTTAACACCGGGGAGCTGTTTTTT. Amino acid sequence: CASRPGGLNTGELFF.

The V and J genes are TRBV7-2 and TRBJ2-5; D is undetermined. This CDR3 is 14 amino acids long. Germline V gene lookup returns CDR1 SGHTA and CDR2 FQGNSA. The V end lost 5 bases, the J end lost 4 bases, and 14 bases lay between the germline ends. CDR3 nucleotides: TGTGCCAGCAGCCCTGAATACCTCCGAGAGACCCAGTACTTC. Its translation is CASSPEYLRETQYF.

The gene calls are TRBV29-1 and TRBJ2-1; D is perhaps TRBD2 (7 bases). V lost 4 bases and J lost 0, with 13 bases in between. Germline CDR1 is SQVTM and CDR2 is ANQGSEA. The CDR3 runs to 15 residues. CDR3 bases: TGCAGCGTTGCGGCGGGGGCGAACTCCTACAATGAGCAGTTCTTC. Encoded protein: CSVAAGANSYNEQFF.